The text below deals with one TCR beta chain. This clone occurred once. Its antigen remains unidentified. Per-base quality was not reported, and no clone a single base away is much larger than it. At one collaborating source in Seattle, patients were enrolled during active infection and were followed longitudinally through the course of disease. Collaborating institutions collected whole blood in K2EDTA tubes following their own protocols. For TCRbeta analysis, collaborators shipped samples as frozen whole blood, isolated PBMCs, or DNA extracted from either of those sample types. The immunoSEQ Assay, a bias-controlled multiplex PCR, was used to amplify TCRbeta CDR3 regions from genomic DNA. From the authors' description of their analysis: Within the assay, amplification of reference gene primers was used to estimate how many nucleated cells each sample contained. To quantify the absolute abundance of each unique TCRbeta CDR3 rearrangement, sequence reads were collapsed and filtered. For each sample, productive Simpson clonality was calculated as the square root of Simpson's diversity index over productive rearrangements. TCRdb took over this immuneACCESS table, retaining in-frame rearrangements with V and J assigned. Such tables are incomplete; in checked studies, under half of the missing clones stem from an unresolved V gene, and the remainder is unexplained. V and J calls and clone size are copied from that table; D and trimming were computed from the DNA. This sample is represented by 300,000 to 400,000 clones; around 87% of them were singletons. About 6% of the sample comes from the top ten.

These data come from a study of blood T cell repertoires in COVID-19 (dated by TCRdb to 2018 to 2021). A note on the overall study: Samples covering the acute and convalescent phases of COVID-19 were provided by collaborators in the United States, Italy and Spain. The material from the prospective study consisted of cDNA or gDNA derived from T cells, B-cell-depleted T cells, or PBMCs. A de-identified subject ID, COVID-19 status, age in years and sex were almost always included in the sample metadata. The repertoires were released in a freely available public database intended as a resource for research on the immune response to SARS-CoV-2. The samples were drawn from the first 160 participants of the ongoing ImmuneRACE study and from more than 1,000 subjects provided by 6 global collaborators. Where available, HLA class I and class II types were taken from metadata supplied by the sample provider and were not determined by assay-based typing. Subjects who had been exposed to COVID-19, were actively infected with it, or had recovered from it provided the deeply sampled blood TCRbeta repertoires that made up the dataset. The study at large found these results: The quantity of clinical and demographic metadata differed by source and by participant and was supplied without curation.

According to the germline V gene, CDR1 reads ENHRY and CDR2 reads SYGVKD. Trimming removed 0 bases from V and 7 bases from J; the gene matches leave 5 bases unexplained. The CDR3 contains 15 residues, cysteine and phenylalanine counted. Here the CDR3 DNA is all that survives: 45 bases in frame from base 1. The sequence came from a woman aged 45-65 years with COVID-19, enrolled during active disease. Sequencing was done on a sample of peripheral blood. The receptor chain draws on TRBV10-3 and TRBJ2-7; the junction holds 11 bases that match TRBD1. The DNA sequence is TGTGCCATCAGTGAGTCGTTGGACAGGGGGCGTGAGCAGTACTTC. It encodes CAISESLDRGREQYF.